The rows below give T cell receptor beta chains drawn from one sample of a study of blood T cell repertoires in COVID-19. The table came from immunoSEQ multiplex PCR; TCRdb's copy has only in-frame clones and leaves some out. Altogether hundreds of thousands of clones are present, approximately 90% being singletons, with the ten largest covering 0.82%. Sequencing was carried out using peripheral blood. The receptors shown here come from a man in his sixties with COVID-19, enrolled during active disease. CDR3s include the opening cysteine and the closing phenylalanine or tryptophan. A D gene is named only where the DNA matches it firmly. Rows may omit the clone size; those that give it use once, few, many or a size class.

v_gene,j_gene,abundance,d_gene,CDR3aa,CDR3nt
TRBV28,TRBJ1-5,-,TRBD1,CASNLRDRINQPQHF,TGTGCCAGCAACCTCCGGGACAGGATCAATCAGCCCCAGCATTTT
TRBV2,TRBJ2-2,-,-,CAISGATGELFF,TGTGCCATTTCAGGGGCCACCGGGGAGCTGTTTTTT
TRBV7-9,TRBJ2-1,-,-,CASGREVSYNEQFF,TGTGCCAGCGGAAGAGAGGTCTCCTACAATGAGCAGTTCTTC
TRBV7-8,TRBJ1-1,-,-,CASYDIQGSTEAFF,TGTGCCAGCTATGACATTCAGGGCTCAACTGAAGCTTTCTTT
TRBV5-1,TRBJ1-2,-,-,CASSPSLNYGYTF,TGCGCCAGCAGCCCCTCCCTTAACTATGGCTACACCTTC
TRBV27,TRBJ2-5,-,TRBD1,CASRPTGGRETQYF,TGTGCCAGCAGGCCAACAGGGGGACGAGAGACCCAGTACTTC
TRBV28,TRBJ1-5,-,TRBD1,CAGRTGQSNQPQHF,TGTGCCGGACGGACAGGGCAAAGCAATCAGCCCCAGCATTTT
TRBV13,TRBJ1-1,-,TRBD1,CASSSRDRGTEAFF,TGTGCCAGCAGCTCCCGGGACAGGGGCACTGAAGCTTTCTTT
TRBV18,TRBJ2-7,-,TRBD1,CASSPLGQGSYEQYF,TGTGCCAGCTCACCACTTGGACAGGGGTCCTACGAGCAGTACTTC
TRBV4-1,TRBJ2-2,-,-,CASSLGGGGASTGELFF,TGCGCCAGCAGCCTTGGAGGAGGGGGGGCTTCCACCGGGGAGCTGTTTTTT
TRBV11-1,TRBJ2-7,-,-,CASSFPDGAYEQYF,TGTGCCAGCAGCTTTCCTGACGGAGCCTACGAGCAGTACTTC
TRBV25-1,TRBJ1-1,-,TRBD1,CASSGDRGNTEAFF,TGTGCCAGCAGTGGGGACAGGGGGAACACTGAAGCTTTCTTT
TRBV11-3,TRBJ2-7,-,-,CASSQDSNYEQYF,TGTGCCAGCAGTCAGGACAGTAATTACGAGCAGTACTTC
TRBV7-9,TRBJ2-3,-,-,CASSLASSTDTQYF,TGTGCCAGCAGCTTAGCGAGTAGCACAGATACGCAGTATTTT
TRBV6-6,TRBJ1-2,-,-,CASSYSRQVYGYTF,TGTGCCAGCAGTTACTCGAGACAGGTCTATGGCTACACCTTC
TRBV15,TRBJ2-1,-,-,CATRGQSSYNEQFF,TGTGCCACCAGGGGGCAGAGCTCCTACAATGAGCAGTTCTTC
TRBV19,TRBJ1-5,-,-,CASRSDDRQPNQPQHF,TGTGCCAGTAGGAGCGACGACCGACAGCCCAATCAGCCCCAGCATTTT
TRBV19,TRBJ2-1,-,TRBD2,CASRGGGAVEQFF,TGTGCCAGTAGGGGCGGGGGGGCCGTTGAGCAGTTCTTC
TRBV3-1/TRBV3-2,TRBJ1-6,-,-,CASSLYDGAPLHF,TGTGCCAGCAGCCTATACGACGGAGCACCCCTCCACTTT
TRBV6-2/TRBV6-3,TRBJ1-1,-,TRBD1,CASSYHRGEVNTEAFF,TGTGCCAGCAGTTACCACAGGGGCGAAGTGAACACTGAAGCTTTCTTT
TRBV27,TRBJ1-1,few,-,CASSLEGEGTEAFF,TGTGCCAGCAGTTTAGAGGGGGAGGGGACTGAAGCTTTCTTT
TRBV5-1,TRBJ1-6,once,-,CASGGEGGNSPLHF,TGCGCCAGCGGAGGGGAGGGAGGGAATTCACCCCTCCACTTT
TRBV6-5,TRBJ1-2,-,TRBD1,CASCLGQYYGYTF,TGTGCCAGCTGCCTGGGACAGTACTATGGCTACACCTTC
TRBV4-2,TRBJ1-2,-,-,CASSQVSDGYTF,TGTGCCAGCAGCCAGGTGTCGGATGGCTACACCTTC
TRBV24-1,TRBJ1-5,-,TRBD1,CATSDATGGGNQPQHF,TGTGCCACCAGTGACGCTACAGGGGGAGGCAATCAGCCCCAGCATTTT
TRBV18,TRBJ2-7,-,-,CASSPTAGYEQYF,TGTGCCAGCTCACCTACCGCAGGGTACGAGCAGTACTTC
TRBV18,TRBJ2-7,-,TRBD1,CASSPPSGQGPSEQYF,TGTGCCAGCTCACCACCTTCGGGACAGGGTCCCTCCGAGCAGTACTTC
TRBV7-2,TRBJ2-1,once,TRBD2,CASSLILGLAGVDEQFF,TGTGCCAGCAGCCTTATTCTTGGACTAGCGGGAGTCGATGAGCAGTTCTTC
TRBV5-4,TRBJ1-1,-,TRBD1,CASSYGQGPGEAFF,TGTGCCAGCAGCTATGGACAGGGGCCCGGGGAGGCTTTCTTT
TRBV5-1,TRBJ2-2,-,TRBD1,CASSLGPGQGDTGELFF,TGCGCCAGCAGCCTAGGCCCGGGACAGGGCGACACCGGGGAGCTGTTTTTT
TRBV30,TRBJ2-4,-,TRBD2,CAWSPSGSYIQYF,TGTGCCTGGAGCCCTAGCGGGAGTTACATTCAGTACTTC
TRBV3-1/TRBV3-2,TRBJ1-1,-,-,CASRRADTEAFF,TGTGCCAGCAGGCGGGCGGACACTGAAGCTTTCTTT
TRBV5-6,TRBJ1-2,-,-,CASSLGVGYTF,TGTGCCAGCAGCTTGGGCGTTGGCTACACCTTC
TRBV10-3,TRBJ1-2,-,TRBD1,CAISETGGSSYGYTF,TGTGCCATCAGTGAGACAGGGGGGTCGAGCTATGGCTACACCTTC
TRBV3-1/TRBV3-2,TRBJ2-7,-,-,CASSQDHLVRYEQYF,TGTGCCAGCAGCCAAGATCATCTAGTCCGATACGAGCAGTACTTC
TRBV2,TRBJ1-2,-,TRBD1,CASSEDRGSYGYTF,TGTGCCAGCAGTGAAGACAGGGGGAGCTATGGCTACACCTTC
TRBV5-1,TRBJ1-2,-,-,CASSQDRNYGYTF,TGCGCCAGCAGCCAGGACAGAAACTATGGCTACACCTTC
TRBV18,TRBJ2-4,-,-,CASSPAALAKNIQYF,TGTGCCAGCTCACCAGCGGCCCTAGCCAAAAACATTCAGTACTTC
TRBV28,TRBJ2-1,-,TRBD2,CASSLAGGIEQFF,TGTGCCAGCAGTTTGGCGGGAGGGATTGAGCAGTTCTTC
TRBV19,TRBJ2-2,few,-,CASSMRVALTSGELFF,TGTGCCAGTAGTATGCGGGTAGCTCTCACCTCCGGGGAGCTGTTTTTT
TRBV4-3,TRBJ2-2,once,TRBD1,CASSQDSGGRLTGELFF,TGCGCCAGCAGCCAAGATTCAGGGGGCCGCTTAACCGGGGAGCTGTTTTTT
TRBV6-5,TRBJ2-5,-,-,CASSIPTGSGETQYF,TGTGCCAGCAGCATACCAACAGGGTCTGGCGAGACCCAGTACTTC
TRBV7-2,TRBJ2-5,-,-,CASSLGAGETQYF,TGTGCCAGCAGCTTAGGGGCTGGGGAGACCCAGTACTTC
TRBV30,TRBJ1-6,-,-,CAWVDRRNNSPLHF,TGTGCCTGGGTAGACAGGCGTAATAATTCACCCCTCCACTTT
TRBV3-1/TRBV3-2,TRBJ1-2,-,-,CASSQEGLNYGYTF,TGTGCCAGCAGCCAGGAGGGGCTTAACTATGGCTACACCTTC
TRBV12-3/TRBV12-4,TRBJ1-2,-,-,CASSGGQRYGYTF,TGTGCCAGCAGTGGAGGACAGCGCTATGGCTACACCTTC
TRBV6-5,TRBJ1-5,-,TRBD1,CASRRDRGAPQHF,TGTGCCAGCCGTCGGGACAGGGGTGCGCCCCAGCATTTT
TRBV4-1,TRBJ2-1,few,-,CASSQVTNEQFF,TGCGCCAGCAGCCAAGTGACTAATGAGCAGTTCTTC
TRBV4-1,TRBJ1-1,-,-,CASSPPAGFGTEAFF,TGCGCCAGCAGCCCCCCAGCGGGCTTTGGCACTGAAGCTTTCTTT
TRBV4-3,TRBJ2-2,once,TRBD2,CASSLLAGEPGELFF,TGCGCCAGCAGTCTACTAGCGGGAGAGCCCGGGGAGCTGTTTTTT
TRBV3-1/TRBV3-2,TRBJ2-5,few,-,CASSQDPGTSETQYF,TGTGCCAGCAGCCAAGACCCCGGGACAAGTGAGACCCAGTACTTC
TRBV9,TRBJ2-2,-,TRBD1,CASSTGQETGELFF,TGTGCCAGCAGTACGGGACAGGAGACCGGGGAGCTGTTTTTT
TRBV5-4,TRBJ2-5,once,TRBD1,CASSIGQGASETQYF,TGTGCCAGCAGCATTGGACAGGGGGCATCAGAGACCCAGTACTTC
TRBV28,TRBJ2-7,few,TRBD2,CASSFSGTRDYEQYF,TGTGCCAGCAGTTTCTCCGGGACTAGAGATTACGAGCAGTACTTC